This TCR beta chain was identified during a study of blood T cell repertoires in COVID-19. This CDR3 has 16 amino acids. Germline trimming cut 4 bases from V and 5 bases from J; bases unmatched to any gene: 9. Germline-derived CDR1 and CDR2 are LNHDA and SQIVND (reference sequence). Only in-frame clones appear in the TCRdb table, and some are missing; sequencing was by immunoSEQ multiplex PCR. The sample lists 25,000 to 35,000 clones; around 90% were seen once. Sequencing was done on a sample of peripheral blood. The rearrangement joins TRBV19 to TRBJ2-1, with 9 bases identical to TRBD2. The receptor comes from a human donor in a cohort sampled during active COVID-19. CDR3 DNA: TGTGCCAGTAGTAGAGGACTAGCGAGAACCAACAATGAGCAGTTCTTC. This sequence encodes CASSRGLARTNNEQFF. Full variable domain (missing parts from reference TRBV19 and TRBJ2-1): DGGITQSPKYLFRKEGQNVTLSCEQNLNHDAMYWYRQDPGQGLRLIYYSQIVNDFQKGDIAEGYSVSREKKESFPLTVTSAQKNPTAFYLCASSRGLARTNNEQFFGPGTRLTVL.